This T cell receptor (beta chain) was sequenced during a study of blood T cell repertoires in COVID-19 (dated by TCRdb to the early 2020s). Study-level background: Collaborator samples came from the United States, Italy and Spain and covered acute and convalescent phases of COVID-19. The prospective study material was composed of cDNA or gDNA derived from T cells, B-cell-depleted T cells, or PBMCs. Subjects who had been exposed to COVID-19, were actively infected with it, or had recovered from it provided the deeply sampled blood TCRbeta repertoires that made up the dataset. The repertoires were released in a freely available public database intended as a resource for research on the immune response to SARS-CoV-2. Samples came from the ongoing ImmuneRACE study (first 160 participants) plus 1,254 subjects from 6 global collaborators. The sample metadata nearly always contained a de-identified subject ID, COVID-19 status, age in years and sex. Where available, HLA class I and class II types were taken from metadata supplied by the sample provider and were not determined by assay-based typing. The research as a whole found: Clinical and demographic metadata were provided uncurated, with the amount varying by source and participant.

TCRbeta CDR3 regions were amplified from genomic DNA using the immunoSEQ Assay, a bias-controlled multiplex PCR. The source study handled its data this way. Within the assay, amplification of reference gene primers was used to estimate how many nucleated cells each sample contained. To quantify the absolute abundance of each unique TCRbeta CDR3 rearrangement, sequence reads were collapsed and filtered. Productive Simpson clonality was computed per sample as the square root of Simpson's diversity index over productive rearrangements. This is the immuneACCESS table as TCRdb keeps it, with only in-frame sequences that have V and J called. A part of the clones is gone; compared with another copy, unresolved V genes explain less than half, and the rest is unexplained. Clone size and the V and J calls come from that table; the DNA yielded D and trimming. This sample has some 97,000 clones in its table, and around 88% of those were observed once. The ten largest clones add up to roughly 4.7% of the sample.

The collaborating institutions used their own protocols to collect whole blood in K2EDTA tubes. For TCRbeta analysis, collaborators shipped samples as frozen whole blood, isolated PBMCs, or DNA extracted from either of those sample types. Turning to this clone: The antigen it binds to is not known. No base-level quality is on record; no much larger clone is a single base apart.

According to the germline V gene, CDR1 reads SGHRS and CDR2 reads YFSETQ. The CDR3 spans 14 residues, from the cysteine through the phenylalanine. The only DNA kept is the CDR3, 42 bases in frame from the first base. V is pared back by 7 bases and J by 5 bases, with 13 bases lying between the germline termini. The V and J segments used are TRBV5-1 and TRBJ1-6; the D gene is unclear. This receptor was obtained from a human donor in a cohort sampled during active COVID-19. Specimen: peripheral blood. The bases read TGCGCCAGCGGACCGGGATTTGATAATTCACCCCTCCACTTT. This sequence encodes CASGPGFDNSPLHF.